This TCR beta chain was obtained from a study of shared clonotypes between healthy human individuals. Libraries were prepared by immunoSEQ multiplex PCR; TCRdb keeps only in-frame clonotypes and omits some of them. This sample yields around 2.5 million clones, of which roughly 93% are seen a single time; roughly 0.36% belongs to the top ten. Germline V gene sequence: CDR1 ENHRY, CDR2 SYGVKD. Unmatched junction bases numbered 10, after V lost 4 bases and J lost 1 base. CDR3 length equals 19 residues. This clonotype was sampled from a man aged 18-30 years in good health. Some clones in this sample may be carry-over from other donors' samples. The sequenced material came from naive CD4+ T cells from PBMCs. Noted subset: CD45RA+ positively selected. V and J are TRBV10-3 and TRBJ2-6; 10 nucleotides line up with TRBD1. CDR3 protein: CAISGPKGQGKSGANVLTF. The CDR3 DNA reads TGTGCCATCAGTGGGCCCAAGGGACAGGGGAAGTCTGGGGCCAACGTCCTGACTTTC.